This T cell receptor beta chain emerged from a study of Graves' ophthalmopathy and Graves' hyperthyroidism. Study results and limitations: In blood appeared most of the expanded thyroid clonotypes whose frequency exceeded 0.001.

The authors amplified TCR beta CDR3 regions from RNA transcripts. First-round RT-PCR with HTBI primers preceded a second-round multiplex PCR. TCRdb itself ran the multiplex PCR reads through MiXCR, one entry per CDR3 protein. This table holds more than 1,000,000 distinct CDR3 sequences, roughly two fifths found once. In the case of this clonotype: What it binds is not known.

The origin of this receptor is an adult man with Graves' hyperthyroidism. Sequencing was done on a sample of peripheral blood or thyroid tissue (not recorded which).

The CDR3 DNA reads TGCAGTGCTAGAGATATGGGAGTTTTGGGTGGGCAGCCCCAGCATTTT. This codes for CSARDMGVLGGQPQHF. The chain has TRBV20-1 and TRBJ1-5; D is ambiguous. Trimming removed 0 bases at V and 7 bases at J, with 19 bases between. The CDR3 runs 16 residues. Germline CDR1 reads DFQATT; CDR2 reads SNEGSKA (reference sequence).